This T cell receptor (beta chain) was captured by sequencing in a study of tumor-infiltrating lymphocytes in localized non-small cell lung cancer. Study summary: Resected tumor was paired with non-adjacent uninvolved lung from the same patient.

This CDR3 region has 10 residues. Germline V lookup: CDR1 SQVTM, CDR2 ANQGSEA. The V gene lost 3 bases and the J gene lost 7 bases, with 4 bases spanning the gap. The protocol was immunoSEQ multiplex PCR, while the TCRdb copy is restricted to in-frame clones and leaves out a portion. The sample has over 7,000 clones, 60% to 85% seen once; the top ten hold 10% to 15%. Findings and caveats of the study: Only some patients had TCR sequencing, depending on available tissue. Tumors had more T cell infiltration than uninvolved lung, per TCRbeta sequencing and CD3 counts.

About this clone: Its antigen is not known.

The sample taken for sequencing was uninvolved lung tissue not adjacent to the tumor. This TCR was sampled from a human donor with non-small cell lung cancer. J is TRBJ2-1 and V is TRBV29-1; no definite D call. CDR3 region: CSVDSNEQFF. As DNA, the CDR3 is TGCAGCGTTGACTCGAATGAGCAGTTCTTC.